The text below deals with one T cell receptor beta chain. The antigen is not known. A junction end diverges from the germline sequence, so it may reflect a read error. The data were taken from a study of radiation and T cells in renal cell carcinoma. Study outcomes and limitations: Without pretreatment biopsies, baseline tumor clonotype presence was undetermined.

The method was immunoSEQ multiplex PCR; TCRdb's version includes in-frame clones alone and lacks a portion of them. The profile shows tens of thousands of clones, around 86% of them singletons. Time point: blood 2 weeks post-SBRT. Documented treatment: 15 Gy SBRT to primary tumor, nephrectomy 4 weeks later. Radiation-treated patients gave blood at baseline, week 2 and week 4. Clear cell pathology was present in this patient's renal cell carcinoma. The CDR3 contains 15 residues. Looked up from germline, CDR1 is SGHRS and CDR2 is YFSETQ. The input for sequencing was blood, taken from a patient whose treatment included radiotherapy and nephrectomy. The TCR comes from a woman aged 45 to 65 with renal cell carcinoma. The chain carries TRBV5-1 and TRBJ1-4; 10 bases are shared with TRBD1. The CDR3 DNA is TGTGCCAGCAGCCCGTTGGGGACAGGGGATGAAAAACTGTTTTTT. Its translation: CASSPLGTGDEKLFF.